The clone carrying this T cell receptor beta chain was recorded many times. This sample was taken from a study of regulatory T cells in long-lasting Graves disease. The CDR3 is made up of 17 amino acids. Looked up from germline, CDR1 is SEHNR and CDR2 is FQNEAQ (reference sequence). The V segment lost 2 bases and the J segment 0 bases; nucleotides outside the gene matches: 8. Time point: newly diagnosed GD, antithyroid drugs for less than 3 months. PBMC RNA was the source of the TCR library. From an endocrinology department in Xi'an, China, came the patients. Sequencing libraries for TCR beta were prepared with iRepertoire HTBI primers and Arm-PCR of CDR3 regions. In the original analysis: 62 TRBV and 11 to 15 TRBJ segments were identified across samples. TCRdb fed the multiplex PCR reads into MiXCR, producing one record per CDR3 protein. V and J calls and clone size were set by TCRdb, not the authors. Of fewer than 550,000 distinct CDR3 sequences in the sample, 15% to 20% are singletons; the top ten hold roughly 23%.

These data were likewise used in another study, on T cells in Graves' hyperthyroidism and ophthalmopathy. That paper notes: Patients were aged 18 to 65, had disease duration under 2 months, and had newly diagnosed hyperthyroidism. HTBI primers drove first-round RT-PCR of the TCR CDR3.

The source was peripheral blood mononuclear cells (PBMCs), collected at new diagnosis, from a patient treated with antithyroid drugs. This receptor was identified in a woman between 18 and 29 years old with Graves disease. This chain links TRBV7-9 with TRBJ2-3; 7 bases map to TRBD1. CDR3 amino acids: CASSLQRGRTSTDTQYF. The DNA of the CDR3 is TGTGCCAGCAGCTTACAGAGGGGGCGGACGAGCACAGATACGCAGTATTTT.